This entry describes one T cell receptor (beta chain). Its antigen remains unidentified. This may arise from a read error, as a much more abundant clone is one base away. The sample comes from a study of post-analysis software for immune sequencing data. Across the study: Multiple sclerosis in the patients followed relapsing-remitting, secondary progressive and progressive-relapsing courses. Study observations and caveats: Samples from a shared batch, those prepared together, strongly co-clustered by F measure. Comparison with controls showed significantly lower normalized Chao1 diversity in multiple sclerosis patients. Four to six TRBV segments, including TRBV5-6, TRBV5-1 and TRBV20-1, were more frequent in patients than controls.

CDR3 length: 14 amino acids. V gave up 0 bases and J gave up 6 bases, with 14 bases separating them. Germline V gene sequence: CDR1 DFQATT, CDR2 SNEGSKA (reference sequence). Built from TCR beta cDNA, the libraries had unique molecular identifiers in them. Input amounts of roughly 0.85 to 11 million T cells were used. These gave 500,000 or so cDNA molecules, so each molecule approximated one T cell. TCRdb reprocessed the PCR reads with MiXCR, giving one entry per CDR3 protein. The repertoire holds roughly 540,000 distinct CDR3 sequences, with 34% as singletons. The sample was blood. The TCR sequence derives from a girl under 18 with multiple sclerosis. The genes are TRBV20-1 and TRBJ1-2; D is uncertain. Here the CDR3 reads CSAREARHHHGYTF. CDR3 in DNA: TGCAGTGCTAGAGAAGCCAGGCACCACCATGGCTACACCTTC.